Following are 32 T cell receptor beta chains from one sample sequenced in a study of shared T cell receptors in the human thymus (dated by TCRdb to the early 2020s). The receptor library was made with the immunoSEQ multiplex PCR assay. This is the immuneACCESS table as TCRdb keeps it, with only in-frame sequences that have V and J called. A part of the clones is gone; compared with another copy, unresolved V genes explain less than half, and the rest is unexplained. The sample data list approximately 400,000 clones, and approximately 95% of these were observed just once. The biggest ten clones account for approximately 0.02% of the sample. Sequencing was done on a sample of thymocytes. All receptors come from a human donor.

The chain recombines TRBV7-9 with TRBJ2-6; no clear D gene. The length of the CDR3 is 15 residues. Trimming removed 6 bases at V and 3 bases at J, with 12 bases between. CDR1 is SEHNR and CDR2 is FQNEAQ in the germline V gene (reference sequence). CDR3 amino acids: CASSPRKRGANVLTF. The CDR3 DNA reads TGTGCCAGCAGTCCTAGGAAGCGTGGGGCCAACGTCCTGACTTTC.

The V call is TRBV28, the J call TRBJ2-1; 8 bases map to TRBD2. The CDR3 consists of 15 residues. Per germline, CDR1 MDHEN and CDR2 SYDVKM. J was trimmed by 4 bases and V by 6 bases; bases with no gene match: 8. The chain's CDR3 is CASSGAGGVYNEQFF. CDR3 nucleotide sequence: TGTGCCAGCAGCGGGGCGGGGGGCGTTTACAATGAGCAGTTCTTC.

This rearrangement joins TRBV28 to TRBJ2-1, with 7 bases identical to TRBD1. Germline assignment: CDR1 MDHEN and CDR2 SYDVKM. The junction had 5 bases not matched to a gene; V was cut back by 2 bases and J by 4 bases. This CDR3 has 15 amino acids. CDR3 amino acids: CASSLGDSLYNEQFF. The CDR3, as DNA: TGTGCCAGCAGTTTAGGGGACAGTTTGTACAATGAGCAGTTCTTC.

CDR3 nucleotide sequence: TGTGCCAGCATCCGGGACTACAATGAGCAGTTCTTC. Protein sequence: CASIRDYNEQFF. The chain joins TRBV2 to TRBJ2-1, with D possibly matching TRBD2 (5 bases). Germline V gene lookup returns CDR1 SNHLY and CDR2 FYNNEI. The germline V and J ends were trimmed by 7 bases and 3 bases, with 7 bases remaining between them. The CDR3 is 12 amino acids.

The V call is TRBV7-3, the J call TRBJ2-7; 9 bases are shared with TRBD2. CDR3 length: 17 amino acids. Germline CDR1 is SGHTA and CDR2 is FQGTGA. V dropped 0 bases and J dropped 3; count of bases not matched to a gene: 9. In DNA, the CDR3 is TGTGCCAGCAGCTTAACGGTGGAGACTAGCGGACACTACGAGCAGTACTTC. Encoded protein: CASSLTVETSGHYEQYF.

The DNA for the CDR3 is TGTGCCACTGTCGGAAAGGCTACATTCTATGGCTACACCTTC. Translation gives CATVGKATFYGYTF. The chain links TRBV7-9 to TRBJ1-2, with D hard to call. The CDR3 extends over 14 amino acids. CDR1 and CDR2 (germline): SEHNR, FQNEAQ (reference sequence). Trimming took off 10 bases at V and 4 bases at J, with 19 bases between the two ends. Using reference TRBV7-9 and TRBJ1-2 for the parts outside the CDR3, the full variable domain is DTGVSQNPRHKITKRGQNVTFRCDPISEHNRLYWYRQTLGQGPEFLTYFQNEAQLEKSRLLSDRFSAERPKGSFSTLEIQRTEQGDSAMYLCATVGKATFYGYTFGSGTRLTVV.

The J gene is TRBJ1-3, the V gene TRBV7-9; D is possibly TRBD1 (5 bases). The length of the CDR3 is 17 residues. Per the germline V gene, CDR1 is SEHNR and CDR2 is FQNEAQ (reference sequence). The V and J ends lost 0 bases and 0 bases respectively, with 12 bases between them. The CDR3 sequence is CASSLADPGGSGNTIYF. Here the CDR3 DNA reads TGTGCCAGCAGCTTAGCAGATCCCGGGGGCTCTGGAAACACCATATATTTT.

Of note for this clone: In the same sample, other DNA sequences code for this CDR3. The chain recombines TRBV28 with TRBJ2-7, with 9 nucleotides matching TRBD1. The CDR3 extends over 13 amino acids. Germline lookup yields CDR1 MDHEN and CDR2 SYDVKM. V lost 6 bases, J lost 3 bases, and 3 bases stayed unmatched. CDR3 protein: CASSPGQGYEQYF. The CDR3 coding sequence is TGTGCCAGCAGCCCGGGACAGGGCTACGAGCAGTACTTC.

V usage is TRBV27 and J usage is TRBJ2-7; no clear D. With 11 bases removed from V and 5 bases from J, the gap between germline ends came to 13 bases. CDR3 length: 11 amino acids. Germline-derived CDR1 and CDR2 are MNHEY and SMNVEV (reference sequence). As DNA, the CDR3 is TGTGCCCCATTAACCCCCCACGAGCAGTACTTC. It encodes CAPLTPHEQYF.

Written as DNA, the CDR3 is TGTGCCAGCAGTGGACGGGTATCTTACAATGAGCAGTTCTTC. Its protein is CASSGRVSYNEQFF. The V and J genes are TRBV28 and TRBJ2-1; D gene uncertain. The CDR3 spans 14 residues. The germline V and J ends were trimmed by 5 bases and 4 bases, with 12 bases remaining between them. Germline V gene sequence: CDR1 MDHEN, CDR2 SYDVKM.

J is TRBJ2-1 and V is TRBV29-1; tentatively, D is TRBD2 (7 bases). Trimming removed 7 bases at V and 4 bases at J, with 17 bases between. The CDR3 sequence is 14 residues long. Germline loops: CDR1 SQVTM, CDR2 ANQGSEA. CDR3 sequence reads: CSGGRGRTYNEQFF. The CDR3 coding sequence is TGCAGCGGGGGGAGGGGGAGGACATACAATGAGCAGTTCTTC.

This sequence joins TRBV28 and TRBJ2-1; 9 nucleotides align to TRBD1. Germline trimming cut 4 bases from V and 4 bases from J; bases unmatched to any gene: 5. Germline values: CDR1 MDHEN, CDR2 SYDVKM. The CDR3 sequence is 15 residues long. CDR3 DNA sequence: TGTGCCAGCAGTTCAAGGGGACAGGGTTACAATGAGCAGTTCTTC. Protein: CASSSRGQGYNEQFF. Complete variable domain (other parts from reference TRBV28 and TRBJ2-1): DVKVTQSSRYLVKRTGEKVFLECVQDMDHENMFWYRQDPGLGLRLIYFSYDVKMKEKGDIPEGYSVSREKKERFSLILESASTNQTSMYLCASSSRGQGYNEQFFGPGTRLTVL.

J is TRBJ1-1 and V is TRBV5-1; 8 bases agree with TRBD1. The V gene end was trimmed by 4 bases and the J gene end by 0 bases; junction bases not matched to a gene: 5. The germline V gene has CDR1 SGHRS and CDR2 YFSETQ. The CDR3 covers 15 residues. The CDR3 protein is CASSDRDRMNTEAFF. DNA for the CDR3: TGCGCCAGCAGCGACCGGGACAGGATGAACACTGAAGCTTTCTTT. Full variable domain (outside the CDR3, taken from reference TRBV5-1 and TRBJ1-1): KAGVTQTPRYLIKTRGQQVTLSCSPISGHRSVSWYQQTPGQGLQFLFEYFSETQRNKGNFPGRFSGRQFSNSRSEMNVSTLELGDSALYLCASSDRDRMNTEAFFGQGTRLTVV.

This clone appeared a single time. The chain has TRBV7-2 and TRBJ1-1, with TRBD1 identical over 10 bases. Trimming at V came to 8 bases and at J to 3 bases, leaving 18 bases not matched to a gene. The V gene's germline CDR1 is SGHTA and CDR2 FQGNSA. This CDR3 comprises 18 residues. The CDR3 nucleotides read TGTGCCAGCTGGATGGGGTTCGACAGGGGGCGAGGGGACACTGAAGCTTTCTTT. It codes for CASWMGFDRGRGDTEAFF.

The chain employs TRBV15 and TRBJ2-7; TRBD2 matches 8 bases. The length of the CDR3 is 15 residues. Germline trimming cut 0 bases from V and 6 bases from J; bases unmatched to any gene: 7. The germline V gene encodes CDR1 LNHNV and CDR2 YYDKDF (reference sequence). This CDR3 is CATSRDREGPSEQYF. CDR3 DNA sequence: TGTGCCACCAGCAGAGATCGGGAGGGTCCAAGCGAGCAGTACTTC.

The chain has TRBV28 and TRBJ2-1; either TRBD1 or TRBD2 may supply D (6 bases each). Germline lookup yields CDR1 MDHEN and CDR2 SYDVKM. The CDR3 totals 16 residues. V was trimmed by 3 bases and J by 8 bases, leaving 20 bases between them. The CDR3 sequence is CASSFPPGGAFDEQFF. As DNA, the CDR3 is TGTGCCAGCAGTTTCCCCCCCGGGGGCGCTTTCGATGAGCAGTTCTTC.

The chain employs TRBV2 and TRBJ2-1, with a weak D call TRBD2 (6 bases). The CDR3 has 20 residues. Germline CDR1 and CDR2: SNHLY and FYNNEI. V was cut by 2 bases and J by 12 bases, with 35 bases left in between. The CDR3 DNA reads TGTGCCAGCAGTGAATCGGACCTGAGGACTTTCTTTTTACAATTGGGGGGGCAGTTCTTC. The encoded protein is CASSESDLRTFFLQLGGQFF. Supplemented by reference TRBV2 and TRBJ2-1, the full variable domain reads EPEVTQTPSHQVTQMGQEVILRCVPISNHLYFYWYRQILGQKVEFLVSFYNNEISEKSEIFDDQFSVERPDGSNFTLKIRSTKLEDSAMYFCASSESDLRTFFLQLGGQFFGPGTRLTVL.

The chain has TRBV11-3 and TRBJ2-7, with D perhaps given as TRBD1 or TRBD2 (5 bases each). The CDR3 runs 14 residues. Germline V gives CDR1 SGHNT, CDR2 YENEEA. With 4 bases removed from V and 0 bases from J, the gap between germline ends came to 10 bases. The CDR3 loop is CASSSGRSSYEQYF. The CDR3 DNA reads TGTGCCAGCAGCTCGGGACGGAGCTCCTACGAGCAGTACTTC. Using reference TRBV11-3 and TRBJ2-7 for the parts outside the CDR3, the full variable domain is EAGVVQSPRYKIIEKKQPVAFWCNPISGHNTLYWYLQNLGQGPELLIRYENEEAVDDSQLPKDRFSAERLKGVDSTLKIQPAELGDSAVYLCASSSGRSSYEQYFGPGTRLTVT.

The chain joins TRBV5-1 to TRBJ1-2; D gene uncertain. CDR3 length: 13 amino acids. Germline lookup yields CDR1 SGHRS and CDR2 YFSETQ. Trimming took off 4 bases at V and 4 bases at J, with 11 bases between the two ends. The CDR3 region has the DNA TGCGCCAGCAGCCTAAACAATTCCTATGGCTACACCTTC. It translates to CASSLNNSYGYTF.

As DNA, the CDR3 is TGTGCCAGCAGCCCTTCCCCCTACAGGGGGCAAGGAGATACGCAGTATTTT. Encoded protein: CASSPSPYRGQGDTQYF. The chain couples TRBV5-5 to TRBJ2-3, with 9 bases matching TRBD1. Losses at the gene ends were 4 bases for V and 5 bases for J; bases not matched to a gene: 14. CDR1 is SGHKS, CDR2 YYEKEE, per germline (reference sequence). The CDR3 consists of 17 residues.

The V call is TRBV2, the J call TRBJ2-3, with D hard to call. CDR1 SNHLY and CDR2 FYNNEI come from the germline V gene. With 4 bases removed from V and 2 bases from J, the gap between germline ends came to 7 bases. This CDR3 is built from 13 residues. CDR3 amino acids: CASSGEITDTQYF. DNA for the CDR3: TGTGCCAGCAGTGGCGAGATCACAGATACGCAGTATTTT.

This CDR3 is CASSFLQGSEQFF. In nucleotides, the CDR3 is TGTGCCAGCAGCTTCCTACAGGGGAGTGAGCAGTTCTTC. The chain carries TRBV7-2 and TRBJ2-1; 7 bases are shared with TRBD1. V trimming: 3 bases; J trimming: 9 bases; junction bases outside the gene matches: 5. This CDR3 comprises 13 residues. Per germline, CDR1 SGHTA and CDR2 FQGNSA.

V usage is TRBV5-1 and J usage is TRBJ2-4; 8 bases agree with TRBD2. CDR1 and CDR2 from the germline V gene are SGHRS and YFSETQ. CDR3 length equals 13 residues. With 5 bases clipped from V and 7 bases from J, the junction kept 5 bases outside the gene matches. The CDR3 sequence is CASRKRGRNIQYF. The CDR3 DNA reads as TGCGCCAGCAGGAAGCGGGGGCGGAACATTCAGTACTTC.

This chain uses TRBV7-2 with TRBJ1-3; D gene unclear. Trimming removed 5 bases from V and 0 bases from J, with 14 bases in between. The CDR3 contains 16 residues. Germline loops: CDR1 SGHTA, CDR2 FQGNSA. CDR3 residues: CASSPGPTISGNTIYF. The CDR3 DNA sequence: TGTGCCAGCAGCCCGGGCCCCACTATCTCTGGAAACACCATATATTTT.

This clone was seen just once. The chain couples TRBV15 to TRBJ2-7; TRBD2 might be the D (6 bases). CDR1 is LNHNV and CDR2 is YYDKDF in the germline V gene (reference sequence). V lost 4 bases and J lost 6, with 16 bases in between. The CDR3 extends over 14 amino acids. The CDR3 loop is CATSTHGGPGEQYF. The CDR3 region has the DNA TGTGCCACCAGCACTCACGGAGGGCCGGGCGAGCAGTACTTC.

The chain joins TRBV7-9 to TRBJ2-1; D gene ambiguous. This CDR3 contains 15 residues. Germline V gives CDR1 SEHNR, CDR2 FQNEAQ (reference sequence). V gave up 3 bases and J gave up 5 bases, with 14 bases separating them. The DNA for the CDR3 is TGTGCCAGCAGCTTTCTCCTCTTAGAGAACAATGAGCAGTTCTTC. Its protein product is CASSFLLLENNEQFF.

This chain connects TRBV18 to TRBJ1-1, with TRBD1 matching over 8 bases. The CDR3 length is 16 residues. Unmatched junction bases numbered 6, after V lost 3 bases and J lost 0 bases. Germline V gives CDR1 KGHSH, CDR2 LQKENI. The DNA for the CDR3 is TGTGCCAGCTCACCTCGACAGGGGCACATGAACACTGAAGCTTTCTTT. It yields the protein CASSPRQGHMNTEAFF.

The rearrangement links TRBV15 to TRBJ1-5, with TRBD1 matching 7 bases. V was clipped by 2 bases and J by 3 bases; unmatched bases: 7. The CDR3 runs 16 residues. Germline CDR1 LNHNV, CDR2 YYDKDF (reference sequence). CDR3 sequence reads: CATSRKGDRDNQPQHF. The CDR3 bases are TGTGCCACCAGCAGAAAGGGCGACAGGGACAATCAGCCCCAGCATTTT.

This chain joins TRBV9 and TRBJ2-5; D is possibly TRBD1 (5 bases). The germline V gene has CDR1 SGDLS and CDR2 YYNGEE. The CDR3 is made up of 14 amino acids. Trimming removed 2 bases at V and 5 bases at J, with 13 bases between. CDR3: CASSVDGPGETQYF. CDR3 nucleotide sequence: TGTGCCAGCAGCGTCGACGGCCCAGGGGAGACCCAGTACTTC.

V is TRBV7-8 and J is TRBJ2-5; 9 bases map to TRBD1. Germline trimming cut 5 bases from V and 5 bases from J; bases unmatched to any gene: 12. The CDR3 length is 16 residues. CDR1 is SGHVS, CDR2 FQNEAQ, per germline. The CDR3 DNA is TGTGCCAGCAGCCTCCGGACAGGGGCGGGATTGGAGACCCAGTACTTC. It specifies CASSLRTGAGLETQYF.

The V call is TRBV11-2, the J call TRBJ2-3, with a tentative D call TRBD2 (6 bases). The germline V gene encodes CDR1 SGHAT and CDR2 FQNNGV. The V gene lost 2 bases and the J gene lost 0 bases, with 6 bases spanning the gap. This CDR3 comprises 14 residues. The CDR3 bases are TGTGCCAGCAGCTTACGGGAGAGCACAGATACGCAGTATTTT. Translated, it gives CASSLRESTDTQYF.

This chain links TRBV4-1 with TRBJ2-7; D is undetermined. The germline gives CDR1 MGHRA, CDR2 YSYEKL. Trimming removed 4 bases from V and 0 bases from J, with 16 bases in between. The CDR3 is 16 residues long. The CDR3 sequence: CASSPTLDHSSYEQYF. The CDR3 DNA sequence: TGCGCCAGCAGCCCTACGCTGGATCACAGCTCCTACGAGCAGTACTTC.